One sample yielded the 32 T cell receptor beta chains listed below, sequenced in a study of T-cell memory formation after mild COVID-19. TCRdb re-called the 5' RACE reads with MiXCR, one entry per CDR3 protein. The data hold around 300,000 distinct CDR3 sequences, with 15% to 20% observed a single time. The sample taken for sequencing was PBMCs or a T cell subset sorted from them (not recorded which). These receptors all come from a man aged 18 to 29 who had mild COVID-19 (a few samples of this study predate the infection). Cell type and time point are not known.

This clonotype was seen only a few times. The chain couples TRBV5-1 to TRBJ2-7; D is perhaps TRBD2 (7 bases). The CDR3 runs 16 residues. In germline, CDR1 is SGHRS, CDR2 YFSETQ. V dropped 4 bases and J dropped 3 bases, with 20 bases sitting between them. CDR3: CASSAYSGGLGYEQYF. For the CDR3, the DNA is TGCGCCAGCAGCGCCTACTCGGGGGGCTTAGGCTACGAGCAGTACTTC.

This clonotype was seen a handful of times. The chain recombines TRBV3-1 with TRBJ1-2; D perhaps matches TRBD1 (6 bases). V dropped 4 bases and J dropped 6 bases, with 12 bases sitting between them. CDR1 and CDR2 (germline): LGHDT, YNNKEL (reference sequence). The CDR3 consists of 13 residues. CDR3 sequence reads: CASSLQGGDGYTF. In nucleotides, the CDR3 is TGTGCCAGCAGCCTACAGGGAGGGGATGGCTACACCTTC.

The V gene is TRBV6-6, the J gene TRBJ1-1; 10 bases map to TRBD1. V gave up 6 bases and J gave up 4 bases; unmatched junction bases: 14. This CDR3 region has 17 residues. Germline values: CDR1 MNHNY, CDR2 SVGAGI (reference sequence). CDR3 sequence (DNA): TGTGCCAGCAGCGAGACCGGGACAGGGGTTTACGGCACTGAAGCTTTCTTT. It specifies CASSETGTGVYGTEAFF.

There are a few counts of this clonotype. The chain has TRBV7-3 and TRBJ2-1, with D maybe TRBD2 (6 bases). Per germline, CDR1 SGHTA and CDR2 FQGTGA. The CDR3 contains 16 residues. V was trimmed by 1 base and J by 5 bases, leaving 15 bases between them. CDR3 sequence (DNA): TGTGCCAGCAGCTTAAGGGGCGGGGCGTACGACAATGAGCAGTTCTTC. It codes for CASSLRGGAYDNEQFF.

This clonotype was observed a handful of times. The V gene is TRBV12-3 or TRBV12-4, the J gene TRBJ2-7; 7 bases are shared with TRBD2. This CDR3 has 14 amino acids. J was trimmed by 7 bases and V by 5 bases; bases with no gene match: 11. The CDR3 coding sequence is TGTGCCAGCAGTATGGGGCTGCAGGGAGGGGAGCAGTACTTC. Translating it yields CASSMGLQGGEQYF.

V and J are TRBV6-5 and TRBJ2-7; maybe TRBD2 (6 bases). V was trimmed by 2 bases and J by 3 bases, leaving 8 bases between them. CDR3 length equals 13 residues. Germline CDR1 reads MNHEY; CDR2 reads SVGAGI. CDR3 protein: CASSYGTGYEQYV. The DNA of the CDR3 is TGTGCCAGCAGTTACGGGACTGGCTACGAGCAGTACGTC.

This clonotype has just a few counts. V usage is TRBV28 and J usage is TRBJ2-7; D call uncertain. CDR3 length: 13 residues. V dropped 3 bases and J dropped 6 bases, with 12 bases sitting between them. Germline V CDR1 and CDR2: MDHEN, SYDVKM. The CDR3 is CASSLSPHGEQYV. CDR3 coding DNA: TGTGCCAGCAGTTTGTCGCCCCATGGCGAGCAGTACGTC.

The gene calls are TRBV28 and TRBJ1-4; 7 bases align to TRBD1. Germline lookup yields CDR1 MDHEN and CDR2 SYDVKM. This CDR3 has 13 amino acids. Trimming removed 8 bases from V and 8 bases from J; junction bases left unmatched: 8. The CDR3 region is CASGQARGEKLFF. The CDR3 DNA sequence: TGTGCCAGCGGACAGGCCAGAGGGGAAAAACTGTTTTTT.

The CDR3 sequence is CASTPGLSDTQYF. Here the CDR3 DNA reads TGTGCCAGCACCCCGGGACTTTCGGATACGCAGTATTTT. V usage is TRBV12-3 or TRBV12-4 and J usage is TRBJ2-3; tentatively, D is TRBD2 (6 bases). The germline V and J ends were trimmed by 7 bases and 6 bases, with 14 bases remaining between them. The CDR3 has 13 amino acids.

There are a few counts of this clonotype. The CDR3 DNA is TGCAGCGCCACTCCCGATGCAGGGACCTCCTACGAGCAGTACTTC. This translates into CSATPDAGTSYEQYF. V and J are TRBV29-1 and TRBJ2-7; TRBD1 or TRBD2 may be the D gene (5 bases each). The germline gives CDR1 SQVTM, CDR2 ANQGSEA. Trimming shortened V by 7 bases and J by 0 bases, and 19 bases separated the two germline ends. The CDR3 totals 15 residues.

The chain has TRBV7-9 and TRBJ2-5; D gene ambiguous. The germline V and J ends were trimmed by 4 bases and 7 bases, with 13 bases remaining between them. The CDR3 is made up of 13 amino acids. Germline V gives CDR1 SEHNR, CDR2 FQNEAQ (reference sequence). The CDR3 here is CASSSLGQWTQYF. The CDR3 bases are TGTGCCAGCAGCTCCCTGGGCCAATGGACCCAGTACTTC.

This chain uses TRBV3-1 with TRBJ2-1, with D perhaps TRBD2 (7 bases). The CDR3 has 16 amino acids. V lost 4 bases and J lost 2, with 15 bases in between. Germline CDR1 LGHDT, CDR2 YNNKEL (reference sequence). Here the CDR3 reads CASSPYRGDTYNEQFF. For the CDR3, the DNA is TGTGCCAGCAGCCCTTATCGGGGGGACACCTACAATGAGCAGTTCTTC.

This clonotype was detected once. The CDR3 nucleotides read TGTGCCAGCAGTGGTATAGCCCCGAACACCGGGGAGCTGTTTTTT. Translating it yields CASSGIAPNTGELFF. The rearrangement links TRBV28 to TRBJ2-2; D gene unclear. From germline, CDR1 is MDHEN and CDR2 SYDVKM. The CDR3 has 15 amino acids. Between the trimmed V and J ends, which lost 5 bases and 0 bases, there was a span of 10 bases.

This chain connects TRBV7-3 to TRBJ2-1; D possibly corresponds to TRBD2 (5 bases). This CDR3 is built from 14 residues. V dropped 5 bases and J dropped 10 bases, with 18 bases sitting between them. Per germline, CDR1 SGHTA and CDR2 FQGTGA. The DNA for the CDR3 is TGTGCCAGCAGCCCGAGGACGGGGAGTCGCGAGCAGTTCTTC. Its translation: CASSPRTGSREQFF.

This clonotype has a handful of counts. The chain recombines TRBV12-3 or TRBV12-4 with TRBJ2-5; D might be TRBD1 (6 bases). CDR3 length equals 13 residues. V dropped 8 bases and J dropped 1 base, with 11 bases sitting between them. CDR3 DNA sequence: TGTGCCAGCGAGGCCAGGGGCCAAGAGACCCAGTACTTC. Its translation is CASEARGQETQYF.

The rearrangement uses TRBV20-1 and TRBJ2-7; TRBD2 is a possible D gene (6 bases). The CDR3 spans 13 residues. V was trimmed by 0 bases and J by 7 bases, leaving 13 bases between them. CDR1 and CDR2 from the germline V gene are DFQATT and SNEGSKA (reference sequence). The CDR3 sequence: CSARDVEGMEQYV. The CDR3 DNA sequence: TGCAGTGCTAGAGATGTGGAGGGAATGGAGCAGTACGTC.

This clonotype was seen only a few times. This sequence joins TRBV11-2 and TRBJ2-5; unclear D gene. V was trimmed by 5 bases and J by 0 bases, leaving 10 bases between them. The CDR3 is 14 residues long. In germline, CDR1 is SGHAT, CDR2 FQNNGV. This chain's CDR3 is CASSETVYQETQYF. CDR3 DNA: TGTGCCAGCAGCGAAACAGTTTACCAAGAGACCCAGTACTTC.

This chain joins TRBV12-3 or TRBV12-4 and TRBJ2-1; D tentatively fits TRBD1 or TRBD2 (5 bases each). Trimming removed 6 bases from V and 2 bases from J, with 14 bases in between. The CDR3 sequence is 15 residues long. The CDR3 DNA sequence: TGTGCCAGCAGCTCCGGGGCCTGGGCCTACAATGAGCAGTTCTTC. Its protein product is CASSSGAWAYNEQFF.

This clonotype came up a few times. The chain employs TRBV3-1 and TRBJ1-2; no clear D gene. V lost 7 bases, J lost 4 bases, and 10 bases lay in between. The CDR3 spans 12 residues. Germline loops: CDR1 LGHDT, CDR2 YNNKEL (reference sequence). Here the CDR3 DNA reads TGTGCCAGCACCACGGAGGGCTATGGCTACACCTTC. Translating it yields CASTTEGYGYTF.

This clonotype came up many times. The rearrangement uses TRBV5-1 and TRBJ1-5; a weak D match, TRBD1 (5 bases). Trimming cost V 5 bases and J 0 bases, with 6 bases left between them. The CDR3 runs to 13 residues. CDR1 is SGHRS and CDR2 is YFSETQ in the germline V gene. The CDR3 DNA follows: TGCGCCAGCAGACAGGATAGCAATCAGCCCCAGCATTTT. It codes for CASRQDSNQPQHF.

The rearrangement links TRBV7-2 to TRBJ1-1; D gene uncertain. Germline V gene data show CDR1 as SGHTA and CDR2 as FQGNSA. The CDR3 has 17 residues. V dropped 1 base and J dropped 0 bases, with 15 bases sitting between them. CDR3 DNA: TGTGCCAGCAGCTTAGGAGGCTCAAGAGTAATGAACACTGAAGCTTTCTTT. This encodes CASSLGGSRVMNTEAFF.

V usage is TRBV15 and J usage is TRBJ2-3; 9 bases are shared with TRBD2. With V trimmed by 1 base and J by 0 bases, 2 bases remained unmatched. Germline-derived CDR1 and CDR2 are LNHNV and YYDKDF (reference sequence). The CDR3 spans 16 residues. Here the CDR3 reads CATSRGSGGSTDTQYF. The CDR3 DNA is TGTGCCACCAGCAGAGGTAGCGGGGGTAGCACAGATACGCAGTATTTT.

This rearrangement joins TRBV12-3 or TRBV12-4 to TRBJ2-3, with 9 bases fitting TRBD1. With 6 bases clipped from V and 6 bases from J, the junction kept 4 bases outside the gene matches. The CDR3 has 13 amino acids. CDR3 in DNA: TGTGCCAGCAGCACAGGGGGCTCGGATACGCAGTATTTT. Its translation is CASSTGGSDTQYF.

V usage is TRBV12-5 and J usage is TRBJ2-3; D not certain. From germline, CDR1 is LGHNT and CDR2 FRNRAP. The CDR3 has 14 residues. V lost 6 bases to trimming and J lost 3 bases, with 13 bases between them. The CDR3 loop reads CASGPGSLTDTQYF. The CDR3 nucleotides read TGTGCTAGTGGCCCCGGGTCACTAACAGATACGCAGTATTTT.

This chain joins TRBV5-1 and TRBJ2-1; D is perhaps TRBD1 or TRBD2 (6 bases each). Trimming cost V 0 bases and J 8 bases, with 15 bases left between them. Per germline, CDR1 SGHRS and CDR2 YFSETQ. The CDR3 extends over 15 amino acids. In DNA, the CDR3 is TGCGCCAGCAGCTTGGAGGGGGGAGTGTTCGATGAGCAGTTCTTC. Translated: CASSLEGGVFDEQFF. Full variable domain (remainder filled in from reference TRBV5-1 and TRBJ2-1): KAGVTQTPRYLIKTRGQQVTLSCSPISGHRSVSWYQQTPGQGLQFLFEYFSETQRNKGNFPGRFSGRQFSNSRSEMNVSTLELGDSALYLCASSLEGGVFDEQFFGPGTRLTVL.

V usage is TRBV4-3 and J usage is TRBJ1-2; 8 nucleotides match TRBD1. V dropped 3 bases and J dropped 4; count of bases not matched to a gene: 7. Per germline, CDR1 LGHNA and CDR2 YSLEER. The CDR3 runs to 15 residues. CDR3 in DNA: TGCGCCAGCAGCCATATGACAGGGGACAGCTATGGCTACACCTTC. Protein sequence: CASSHMTGDSYGYTF.

This clonotype was detected a few times. The J gene is TRBJ1-1, the V gene TRBV7-9, with TRBD1 as a possible D gene (5 bases). Germline V CDR1 and CDR2: SEHNR, FQNEAQ (reference sequence). V lost 5 bases and J 6 bases, leaving 16 bases between the germline ends. This CDR3 is 14 amino acids long. DNA of the CDR3: TGTGCCAGCAGCCCGACTGGGGGGAGGGCTGAAGCTTTCTTT. It translates to CASSPTGGRAEAFF.

Only a few counts were recorded for this clonotype. The J gene is TRBJ2-1, the V gene TRBV6-2 or TRBV6-3, with D perhaps matching TRBD1 (7 bases). The germline V gene encodes CDR1 MNHEY and CDR2 SVGEGT. V was trimmed by 6 bases and J by 9 bases, leaving 18 bases between them. This CDR3 spans 14 amino acids. CDR3 nucleotides: TGTGCCAGCAGCCCCAGGCAGGGGGGCATTGAGCAGTTCTTC. Its protein product is CASSPRQGGIEQFF.

The rearrangement uses TRBV9 and TRBJ1-1; unclear D gene. V shed 7 bases and J shed 1 base, with 14 bases lying between them. This CDR3 spans 14 amino acids. Per the germline V gene, CDR1 is SGDLS and CDR2 is YYNGEE. In DNA, the CDR3 is TGTGCCAGCGCCCCCGGGCCCCAGAACACTGAAGCTTTCTTT. This translates into CASAPGPQNTEAFF.

This clonotype was seen only a few times. This chain uses TRBV19 with TRBJ1-1; D not resolved. V lost 7 bases to trimming and J lost 3 bases, with 9 bases between them. Germline V gene data show CDR1 as LNHDA and CDR2 as SQIVND (reference sequence). CDR3 length equals 12 residues. CDR3 bases: TGTGCCAGTACTAGGCGGGACACTGAAGCTTTCTTT. Translating it yields CASTRRDTEAFF.

This clonotype came up a few times. The chain recombines TRBV12-3 or TRBV12-4 with TRBJ2-7; D is perhaps TRBD1 (6 bases). V gave up 2 bases and J gave up 3 bases, with 11 bases separating them. CDR3 length: 14 amino acids. CDR3 coding DNA: TGTGCCAGCAGTTTATCGGGACACCTCTACGAGCAGTACTTC. Its translation: CASSLSGHLYEQYF.

The gene calls are TRBV7-2 and TRBJ1-2; D is uncertain. Per germline, CDR1 SGHTA and CDR2 FQGNSA. The CDR3 has 11 residues. Trimming left V 4 bases short and J 10 bases short, with 10 bases between. The CDR3 loop is CASSSRPYYTF. Written as DNA, the CDR3 is TGTGCCAGCAGCTCCAGACCTTACTACACCTTC.